This T cell receptor beta chain was identified during a study of preoperative IRX-2 immunotherapy in early breast cancer. V lost 0 bases and J 0 bases, leaving 9 bases between the germline ends. This CDR3 comprises 16 residues. Per the germline V gene, CDR1 is MDHEN and CDR2 is SYDVKM. Treatment here: preoperative locoregional IRX-2 cytokine immunotherapy. Preoperative locoregional IRX-2 cytokine immunotherapy was tested in the phase Ib source study. The repertoire was sequenced with immunoSEQ multiplex PCR; TCRdb's copy has only in-frame clones and lacks some. The sample has tens of thousands of clones, about four fifths seen once.

This chain connects TRBV28 to TRBJ1-3, with a tentative D call TRBD1 (5 bases). This TCR was sampled from a human donor with breast cancer. The sample in question was lymph node tissue, obtained before IRX-2 immunotherapy. For the CDR3, the DNA is TGTGCCAGCAGTTTATGGGCCCAGGGCTCTGGAAACACCATATATTTT. Translated, it gives CASSLWAQGSGNTIYF.